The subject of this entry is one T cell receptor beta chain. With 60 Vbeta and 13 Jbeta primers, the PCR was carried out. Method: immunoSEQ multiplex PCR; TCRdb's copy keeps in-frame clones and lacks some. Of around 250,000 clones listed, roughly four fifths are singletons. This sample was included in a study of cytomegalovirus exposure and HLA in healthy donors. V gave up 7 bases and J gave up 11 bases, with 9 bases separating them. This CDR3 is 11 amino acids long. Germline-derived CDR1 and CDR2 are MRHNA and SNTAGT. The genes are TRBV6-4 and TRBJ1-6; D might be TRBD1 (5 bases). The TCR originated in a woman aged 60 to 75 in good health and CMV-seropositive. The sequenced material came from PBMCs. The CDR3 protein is CASTQGAPLHF. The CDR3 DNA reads TGTGCCAGCACCCAGGGCGCACCCCTCCACTTT.